This T cell receptor beta chain was sequenced in a study of T cell responses to AZD1222 COVID-19 vaccine. The V end was cut by 1 base, the J end by 5 bases, with 14 bases between. CDR1 and CDR2 from the germline V gene are SGHDN and FVKESK. The CDR3 loop spans 16 amino acids. This table comes from immunoSEQ multiplex PCR, and its TCRdb copy is limited to in-frame clones, with some not included. Of 80,000 to 95,000 clones detected, approximately 90% appear once; the ten largest clones hold more than 5%. Findings and limits, study-wide: Mapped onto spike, vaccine-associated CD4 TCRs spanned it and were dominant at 160-218 and 743-854.

This clone occurred once. Its antigen is still unknown. The source of this sequence is an adult in good health. This chain links TRBV14 with TRBJ1-4, with D uncertain. Specimen: peripheral blood, collected on day 0 of AZD1222 vaccination. This CDR3 reads CASSQALIRPNEKLFF. In nucleotides, the CDR3 is TGTGCCAGCAGCCAAGCTCTCATCCGACCAAATGAAAAACTGTTTTTT.